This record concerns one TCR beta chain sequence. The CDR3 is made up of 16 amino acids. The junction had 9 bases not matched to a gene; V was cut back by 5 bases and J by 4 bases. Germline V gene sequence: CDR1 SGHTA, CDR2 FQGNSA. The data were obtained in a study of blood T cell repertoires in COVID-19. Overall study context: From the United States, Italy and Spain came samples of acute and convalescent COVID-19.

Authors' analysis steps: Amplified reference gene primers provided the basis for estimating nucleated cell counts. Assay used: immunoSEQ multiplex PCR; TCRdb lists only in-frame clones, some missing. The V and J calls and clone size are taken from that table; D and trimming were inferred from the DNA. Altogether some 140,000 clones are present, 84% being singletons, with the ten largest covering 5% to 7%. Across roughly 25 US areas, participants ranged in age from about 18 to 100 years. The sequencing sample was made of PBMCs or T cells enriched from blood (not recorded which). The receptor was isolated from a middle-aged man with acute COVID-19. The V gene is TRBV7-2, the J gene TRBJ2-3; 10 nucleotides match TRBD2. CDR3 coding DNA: TGTGCCAGCAGCCCCTCTAGCGGGAGAATGGCAGATACGCAGTATTTT. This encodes CASSPSSGRMADTQYF.